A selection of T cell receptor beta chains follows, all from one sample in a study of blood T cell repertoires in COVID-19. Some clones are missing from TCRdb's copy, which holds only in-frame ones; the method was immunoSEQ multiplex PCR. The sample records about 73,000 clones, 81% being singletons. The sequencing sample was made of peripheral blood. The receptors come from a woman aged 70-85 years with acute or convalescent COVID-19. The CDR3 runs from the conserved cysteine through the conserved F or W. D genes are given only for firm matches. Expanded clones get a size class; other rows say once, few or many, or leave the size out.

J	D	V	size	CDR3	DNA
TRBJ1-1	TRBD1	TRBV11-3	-	CASSPFRGMNTEAFF	TGTGCCAGCAGCCCTTTCAGGGGGATGAACACTGAAGCTTTCTTT
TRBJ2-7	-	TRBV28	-	CASSFRGSLFYEQYF	TGTGCCAGCAGTTTTAGAGGGTCCCTGTTTTACGAGCAGTACTTC
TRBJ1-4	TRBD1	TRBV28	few	CASRPGTGGEKLFF	TGTGCCAGCAGACCGGGGACAGGGGGTGAAAAACTGTTTTTT
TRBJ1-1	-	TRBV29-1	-	CSVWRGTEAFF	TGCAGCGTTTGGAGGGGCACTGAAGCTTTCTTT
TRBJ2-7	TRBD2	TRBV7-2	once	CASSPGLAGAYEQYF	TGTGCCAGCAGCCCAGGACTAGCGGGAGCCTACGAGCAGTACTTC
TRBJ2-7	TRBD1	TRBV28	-	CASRPTGISYEQYF	TGTGCCAGCAGACCGACAGGGATCTCCTACGAGCAGTACTTC
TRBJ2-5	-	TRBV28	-	CASSPHGLFSQETQYF	TGTGCCAGCAGTCCCCACGGACTCTTCTCGCAAGAGACCCAGTACTTC
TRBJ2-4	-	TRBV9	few	CASSPGQPRNIQYF	TGTGCCAGCAGCCCCGGACAGCCTCGCAACATTCAGTACTTC
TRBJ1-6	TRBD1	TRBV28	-	CASSTRGLGNSPLHF	TGTGCCAGCAGCACCAGGGGGCTTGGTAATTCACCCCTCCACTTT
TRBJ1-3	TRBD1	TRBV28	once	CASSATGTSGNTIYF	TGTGCCAGCAGTGCGACAGGGACGTCTGGAAACACCATATATTTT
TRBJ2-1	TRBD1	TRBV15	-	CATSRVGWETGGDEQFF	TGTGCCACCAGCAGAGTTGGCTGGGAGACAGGGGGCGATGAGCAGTTCTTC
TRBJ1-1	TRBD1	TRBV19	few	CASSITGVTEAFF	TGTGCCAGTAGTATAACAGGGGTCACTGAAGCTTTCTTT
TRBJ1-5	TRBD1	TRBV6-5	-	CASSFGQGRFQPQHF	TGTGCCAGCAGTTTCGGACAGGGGCGATTTCAGCCCCAGCATTTT
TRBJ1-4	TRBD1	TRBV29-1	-	CSVEQGQGYEKLFF	TGCAGCGTTGAACAGGGACAGGGGTATGAAAAACTGTTTTTT
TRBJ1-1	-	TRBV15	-	CATRYNRGNTEAFF	TGTGCCACCAGATATAACCGGGGGAACACTGAAGCTTTCTTT
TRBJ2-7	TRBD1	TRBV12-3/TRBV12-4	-	CASSSTTGAEQYF	TGTGCCAGCAGTTCTACCACAGGGGCCGAGCAGTACTTC
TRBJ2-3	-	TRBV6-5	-	CARAVSRTDTQYF	TGTGCCAGAGCGGTTAGCCGCACAGATACGCAGTATTTT
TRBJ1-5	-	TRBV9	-	CASTLDSNYSNQPQHF	TGTGCCAGCACCCTAGACAGTAATTATAGCAATCAGCCCCAGCATTTT
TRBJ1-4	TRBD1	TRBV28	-	CASTGDRVKLFF	TGTGCCAGCACCGGCGACAGGGTAAAACTGTTTTTT
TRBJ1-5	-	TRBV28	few	CASSFFWSGGNQPQHF	TGTGCCAGCAGTTTTTTTTGGTCGGGAGGGAATCAGCCCCAGCATTTT
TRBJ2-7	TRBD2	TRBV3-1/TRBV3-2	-	CASSQGGGRAREQYF	TGTGCCAGCAGCCAAGGGGGAGGGAGGGCCAGGGAGCAGTACTTC
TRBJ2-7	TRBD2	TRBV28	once	CASSSGTSGNGEQYF	TGTGCCAGCAGTTCCGGGACTAGCGGGAATGGCGAGCAGTACTTC
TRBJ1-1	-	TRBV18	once	CASRQAAGLDTEAFF	TGTGCCAGTAGGCAGGCTGCGGGGCTCGACACTGAAGCTTTCTTT